Detailed here is one TCR beta chain. Its antigen remains unknown. In the naive CD8 group, cells lacked CD45RO and were positively selected for CCR7, so terminally differentiated effector memory CD45RA+ cells were left out. TCRdb keeps only in-frame clones here, not all; method: immunoSEQ multiplex PCR. The table includes about 600,000 clones, roughly 98% detected once. V dropped 11 bases and J dropped 3 bases, with 17 bases sitting between them. The CDR3 runs 13 residues. This sample is drawn from a study of shared clonotypes between healthy human individuals. Whole-study results and caveats: With several donors compared, approximately 5% of naive CD4 clonotypes were shared.

Material: naive CD8+ T cells sorted from blood. V usage is TRBV6-7 and J usage is TRBJ2-7; D tentatively reads TRBD1 or TRBD2 (5 bases each). TRBV6-7 is an ORF, with its function uncertain. The TCR originated in a man between 25 and 39 years old in good health. This CDR3 reads CAGHGTVGYEQYF. The CDR3 DNA reads as TGTGCCGGCCACGGGACGGTGGGCTACGAGCAGTACTTC.